This entry concerns a single T cell receptor beta chain. This entry belongs to a study of Ad26.COV2.S vaccination and SARS-CoV-2 variants. Repertoires were generated with immunoSEQ multiplex PCR, while TCRdb's copy carries only in-frame clones and drops some. The sample holds over 400,000 clones, around 92% seen once. Treatment meaning: 19 received Ad26.COV2.S at low or high dose, single or two shots; 5 received placebo; per-sample allocation not given. Samples were taken on day 63 after the first vaccine or placebo injection. Germline CDR1 MNHEY, CDR2 SVGAGI. This CDR3 is built from 13 residues. The V gene lost 2 bases and the J gene lost 4 bases, with 8 bases spanning the gap.

The sample here was peripheral blood, taken in a trial of Ad26.COV2.S vaccine versus placebo. This sequence originates from a person between 18 and 59 years old who received the Ad26.COV2.S COVID-19 vaccine or a placebo. The rearrangement links TRBV6-5 to TRBJ1-2; D not resolved. The CDR3 bases are TGTGCCAGCAGTTACCCGGGGTCCTATGGCTACACCTTC. Its protein is CASSYPGSYGYTF.